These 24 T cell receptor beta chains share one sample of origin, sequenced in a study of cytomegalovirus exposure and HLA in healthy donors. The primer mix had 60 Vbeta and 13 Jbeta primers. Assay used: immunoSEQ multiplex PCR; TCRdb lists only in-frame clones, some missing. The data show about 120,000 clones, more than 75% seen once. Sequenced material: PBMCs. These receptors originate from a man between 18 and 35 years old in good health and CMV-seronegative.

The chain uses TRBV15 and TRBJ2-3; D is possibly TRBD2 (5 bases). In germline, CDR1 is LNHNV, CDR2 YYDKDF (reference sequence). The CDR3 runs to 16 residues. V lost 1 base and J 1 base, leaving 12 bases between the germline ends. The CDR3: CATSRANSRGTDTQYF. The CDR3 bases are TGTGCCACCAGCAGAGCCAACTCGAGGGGCACAGATACGCAGTATTTT.

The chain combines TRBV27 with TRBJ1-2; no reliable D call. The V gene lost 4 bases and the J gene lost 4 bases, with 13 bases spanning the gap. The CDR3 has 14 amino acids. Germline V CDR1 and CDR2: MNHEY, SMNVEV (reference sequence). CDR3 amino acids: CASSWGVGSYGYTF. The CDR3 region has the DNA TGTGCCAGCAGTTGGGGAGTGGGAAGCTATGGCTACACCTTC.

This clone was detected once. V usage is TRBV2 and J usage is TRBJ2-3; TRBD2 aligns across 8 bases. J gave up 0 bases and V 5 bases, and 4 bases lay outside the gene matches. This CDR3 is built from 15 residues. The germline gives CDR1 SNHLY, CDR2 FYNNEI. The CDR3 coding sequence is TGTGCCAGCAGTCTGGAGCGGGGGAGCACAGATACGCAGTATTTT. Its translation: CASSLERGSTDTQYF.

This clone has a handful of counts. CDR3 amino acids: CASRGYGTGGIRGYTF. CDR3 in DNA: TGTGCCAGCAGGGGATACGGGACAGGGGGTATCCGGGGCTACACCTTC. The J gene is TRBJ1-2, the V gene TRBV13, with 11 bases that match TRBD1. Germline V gene sequence: CDR1 PRHDT, CDR2 FYEKMQ (reference sequence). V dropped 6 bases and J dropped 8; count of bases not matched to a gene: 14. The length of the CDR3 is 16 residues. Full variable domain (outside the CDR3, taken from reference TRBV13 and TRBJ1-2): AAGVIQSPRHLIKEKRETATLKCYPIPRHDTVYWYQQGPGQDPQFLISFYEKMQSDKGSIPDRFSAQQFSDYHSELNMSSLELGDSALYFCASRGYGTGGIRGYTFGSGTRLTVV.

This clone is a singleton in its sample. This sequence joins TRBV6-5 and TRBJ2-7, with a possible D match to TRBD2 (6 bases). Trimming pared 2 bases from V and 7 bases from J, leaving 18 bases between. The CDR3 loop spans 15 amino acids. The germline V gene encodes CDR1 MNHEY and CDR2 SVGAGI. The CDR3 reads CASSYNQRDLGEQYF. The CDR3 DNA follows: TGTGCCAGCAGTTACAATCAGAGGGACTTAGGGGAGCAGTACTTC.

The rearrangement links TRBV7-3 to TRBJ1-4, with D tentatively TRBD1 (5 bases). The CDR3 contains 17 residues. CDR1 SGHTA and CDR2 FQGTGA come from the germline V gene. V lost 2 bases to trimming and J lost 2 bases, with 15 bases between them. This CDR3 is CASSLALWRGTNEKLFF. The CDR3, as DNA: TGTGCCAGCAGCTTAGCTTTATGGAGGGGCACTAATGAAAAACTGTTTTTT.

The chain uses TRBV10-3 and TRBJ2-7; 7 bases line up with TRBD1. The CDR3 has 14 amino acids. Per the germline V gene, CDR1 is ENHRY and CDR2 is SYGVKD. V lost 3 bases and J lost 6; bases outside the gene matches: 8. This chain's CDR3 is CAISEQQGLSEQYF. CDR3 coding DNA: TGTGCCATCAGTGAACAACAGGGGCTCTCCGAGCAGTACTTC.

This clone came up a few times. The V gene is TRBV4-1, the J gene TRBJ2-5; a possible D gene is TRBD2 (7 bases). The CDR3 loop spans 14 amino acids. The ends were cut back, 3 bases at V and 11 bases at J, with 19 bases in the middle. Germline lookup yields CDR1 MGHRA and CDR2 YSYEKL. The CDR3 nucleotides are TGCGCCAGCAGCCAGGGCCTTGGGGGGGCGCCGCAGTACTTC. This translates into CASSQGLGGAPQYF.

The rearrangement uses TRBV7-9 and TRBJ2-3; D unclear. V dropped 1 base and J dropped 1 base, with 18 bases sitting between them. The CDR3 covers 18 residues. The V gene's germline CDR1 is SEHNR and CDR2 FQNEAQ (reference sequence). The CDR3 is CASSLGEARRLGTDTQYF. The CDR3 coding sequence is TGTGCCAGCAGCTTAGGAGAGGCACGACGATTGGGCACAGATACGCAGTATTTT.

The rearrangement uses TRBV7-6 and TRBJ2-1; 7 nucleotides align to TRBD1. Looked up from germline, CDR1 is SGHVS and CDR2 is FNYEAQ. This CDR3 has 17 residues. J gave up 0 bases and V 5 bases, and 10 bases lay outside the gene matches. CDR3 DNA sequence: TGTGCCAGCAGCCGACGAGCGGCAGGGGGCTCCTACAATGAGCAGTTCTTC. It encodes CASSRRAAGGSYNEQFF.

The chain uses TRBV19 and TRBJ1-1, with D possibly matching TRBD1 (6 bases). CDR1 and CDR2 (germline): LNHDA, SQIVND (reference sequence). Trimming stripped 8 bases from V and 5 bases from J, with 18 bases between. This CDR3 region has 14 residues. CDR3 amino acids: CASRTRGPGTEAFF. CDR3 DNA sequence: TGTGCCAGTCGAACCAGGGGTCCGGGGACTGAAGCTTTCTTT.

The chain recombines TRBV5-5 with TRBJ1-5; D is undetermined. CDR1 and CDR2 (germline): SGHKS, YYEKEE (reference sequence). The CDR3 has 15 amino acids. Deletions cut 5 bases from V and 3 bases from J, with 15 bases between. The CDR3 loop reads CASRQNDGPNQPQHF. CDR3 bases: TGTGCCAGCAGACAGAACGACGGTCCCAATCAGCCCCAGCATTTT. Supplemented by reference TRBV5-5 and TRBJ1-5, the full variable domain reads DAGVTQSPTHLIKTRGQQVTLRCSPISGHKSVSWYQQVLGQGPQFIFQYYEKEERGRGNFPDRFSARQFPNYSSELNVNALLLGDSALYLCASRQNDGPNQPQHFGDGTRLSIL.

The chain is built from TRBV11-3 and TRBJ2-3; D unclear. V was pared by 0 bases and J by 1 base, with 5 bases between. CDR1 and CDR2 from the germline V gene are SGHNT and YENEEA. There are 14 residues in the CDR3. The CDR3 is CASSLDTGTDTQYF. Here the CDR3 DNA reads TGTGCCAGCAGCTTAGATACGGGCACAGATACGCAGTATTTT.

CDR3 DNA sequence: TGTGCCAGCAGCTTAGGACTAGCGGGGGGTGGCGAGCAGTACTTC. Amino acid sequence: CASSLGLAGGGEQYF. The rearrangement uses TRBV7-9 and TRBJ2-7, with 13 bases matching TRBD2. V trimming: 1 base; J trimming: 6 bases; junction bases outside the gene matches: 3. The V gene's germline CDR1 is SEHNR and CDR2 FQNEAQ (reference sequence). The length of the CDR3 is 15 residues.

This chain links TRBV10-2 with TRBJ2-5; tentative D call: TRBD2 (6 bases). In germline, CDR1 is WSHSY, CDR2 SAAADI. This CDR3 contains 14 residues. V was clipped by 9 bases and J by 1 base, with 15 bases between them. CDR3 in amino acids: CASGWGGVQETQYF. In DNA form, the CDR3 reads TGCGCCAGTGGTTGGGGCGGGGTCCAAGAGACCCAGTACTTC.

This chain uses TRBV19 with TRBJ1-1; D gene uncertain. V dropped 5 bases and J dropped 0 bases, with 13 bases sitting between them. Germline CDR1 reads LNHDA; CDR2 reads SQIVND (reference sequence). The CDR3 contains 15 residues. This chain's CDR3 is CASSARIGMNTEAFF. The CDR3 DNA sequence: TGTGCCAGTAGTGCCAGAATCGGGATGAACACTGAAGCTTTCTTT.

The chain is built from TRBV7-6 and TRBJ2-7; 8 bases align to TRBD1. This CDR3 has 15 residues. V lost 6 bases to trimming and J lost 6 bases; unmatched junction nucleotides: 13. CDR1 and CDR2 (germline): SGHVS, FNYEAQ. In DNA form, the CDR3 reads TGTGCCAGCAGTTCAAATACAGGGGGGCTTGGCGAGCAGTACTTC. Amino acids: CASSSNTGGLGEQYF.

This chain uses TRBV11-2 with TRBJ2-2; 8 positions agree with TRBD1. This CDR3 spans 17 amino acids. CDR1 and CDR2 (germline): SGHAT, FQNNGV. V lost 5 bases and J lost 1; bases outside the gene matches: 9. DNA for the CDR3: TGTGCCAGCAGCCCCGACAGGGGCCGGATGAACACCGGGGAGCTGTTTTTT. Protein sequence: CASSPDRGRMNTGELFF.

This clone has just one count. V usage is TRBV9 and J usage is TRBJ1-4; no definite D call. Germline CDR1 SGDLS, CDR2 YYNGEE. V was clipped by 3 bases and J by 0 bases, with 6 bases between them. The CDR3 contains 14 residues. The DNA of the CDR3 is TGTGCCAGCAGCGCGAGAGCAACTAATGAAAAACTGTTTTTT. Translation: CASSARATNEKLFF.

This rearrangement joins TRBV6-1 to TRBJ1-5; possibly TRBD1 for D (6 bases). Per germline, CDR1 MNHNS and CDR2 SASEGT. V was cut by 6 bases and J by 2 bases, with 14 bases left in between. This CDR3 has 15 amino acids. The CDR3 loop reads CASRGGTYGNQPQHF. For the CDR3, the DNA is TGTGCCAGCAGAGGTGGGACATATGGCAATCAGCCCCAGCATTTT.

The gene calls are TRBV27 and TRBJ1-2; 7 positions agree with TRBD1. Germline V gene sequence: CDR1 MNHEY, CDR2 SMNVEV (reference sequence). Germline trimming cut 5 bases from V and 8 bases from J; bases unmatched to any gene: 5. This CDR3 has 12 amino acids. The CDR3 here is CASSMTGLGYTF. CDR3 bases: TGTGCCAGCAGTATGACAGGGCTGGGCTACACCTTC.

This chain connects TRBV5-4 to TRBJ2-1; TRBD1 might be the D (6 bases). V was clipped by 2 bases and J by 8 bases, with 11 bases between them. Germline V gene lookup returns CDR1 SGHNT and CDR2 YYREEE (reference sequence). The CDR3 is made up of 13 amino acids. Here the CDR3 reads CASSLNRDDEQFF. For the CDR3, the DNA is TGTGCCAGCAGCTTAAACAGGGACGATGAGCAGTTCTTC.

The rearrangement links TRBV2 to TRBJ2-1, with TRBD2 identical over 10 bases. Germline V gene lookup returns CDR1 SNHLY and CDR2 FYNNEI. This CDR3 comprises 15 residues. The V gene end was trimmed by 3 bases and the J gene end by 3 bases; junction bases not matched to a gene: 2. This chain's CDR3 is CASSDWTSGYNEQFF. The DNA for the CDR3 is TGTGCCAGCAGTGACTGGACTAGCGGCTACAATGAGCAGTTCTTC.

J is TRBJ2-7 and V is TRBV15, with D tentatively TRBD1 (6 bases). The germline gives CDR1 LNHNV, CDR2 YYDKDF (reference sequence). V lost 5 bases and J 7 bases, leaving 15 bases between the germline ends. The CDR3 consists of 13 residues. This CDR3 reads CATSPRTEVEQYF. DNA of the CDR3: TGTGCCACCAGCCCCCGGACAGAGGTTGAGCAGTACTTC.